This T cell receptor (beta chain) was sequenced during a study of blood T cell repertoires in COVID-19. Sequencing was performed with immunoSEQ multiplex PCR; in TCRdb, only in-frame clones are kept and a portion is missing. The table lists about 150,000 clones, roughly four fifths of them singletons. The germline V gene has CDR1 MNHEY and CDR2 SVGAGI. Trimming left V 0 bases short and J 1 base short, with 9 bases between. CDR3 size: 16 residues. The receptor was derived from a man in his forties or fifties who had recovered from COVID-19. Source material: PBMCs or T cells enriched from blood (not recorded which). This chain joins TRBV6-5 and TRBJ2-2; weak D call: TRBD2 (5 bases). DNA for the CDR3: TGTGCCAGCAGTTACTCTGCGGGCTTGAACACCGGGGAGCTGTTTTTT. Amino acids: CASSYSAGLNTGELFF.